Sequencing of this TCR beta chain was carried out in a study of OX40 agonist ivuxolimab in advanced cancers. On the study more broadly: Each patient was given ivuxolimab into a vein every 2 weeks, at 0.01 to 10 mg/kg.

This clone was seen a few times. Only in-frame clones appear in the TCRdb table, and some are missing; sequencing was by immunoSEQ multiplex PCR. The sample holds almost 85,000 clones, roughly 89% seen once. Sequencing used CD4+ or CD8+ T cells sorted from blood, obtained in a trial of the OX40 agonist ivuxolimab. This receptor was taken from an adult with an advanced solid tumor such as melanoma, head and neck, liver or kidney cancer.

The CDR3 DNA sequence: TGTGCCAGCACCTCGACAGGCGAGCCCCAGCATTTT. This gives the protein CASTSTGEPQHF. This rearrangement joins TRBV2 to TRBJ1-5; TRBD1 is a possible D gene (6 bases). Germline V CDR1 and CDR2: SNHLY, FYNNEI. This CDR3 region has 12 residues. V lost 7 bases, J lost 8 bases, and 12 bases lay in between.